Listed here is a single T cell receptor beta chain. The data stem from a study of cytomegalovirus exposure and HLA in healthy donors. Turning to the study itself: Sequencing of about 179 million T cells in an earlier analysis found 95 million to 120 million unique TCR beta sequences.

V was pared by 2 bases and J by 3 bases, with 15 bases between. The CDR3 is 15 amino acids. The germline CDR1 and CDR2 sequences are SGHKS and YYEKEE (reference sequence). The study ran its PCR with 60 Vbeta and 13 Jbeta primers. TCRdb's copy holds only in-frame clones and misses some; the assay was immunoSEQ multiplex PCR. Found here are 180,000 or so clones, over 75% of them singletons; the top ten hold about 10%. Sequenced: PBMCs. This sequence originates from a young man in good health and CMV-seropositive. The chain uses TRBV5-5 and TRBJ2-7, with D perhaps TRBD1 (6 bases). The CDR3 DNA is TGTGCCAGCAGCTTATCCGGGACATTAGACTACGAGCAGTACTTC. The encoded protein is CASSLSGTLDYEQYF.